What follows are 11 T cell receptor beta chains derived from one specimen sequenced in a study of CD8 T cells in Susac syndrome (dated by TCRdb to the late 2010s). Library creation used the immunoSEQ multiplex PCR assay. RNA was extracted using the RNeasy kit, and roughly 0.45 to 1 microgram was reverse transcribed with random hexamers. TCRdb reworked the public reads: Q25 trimming with fastp, MiXCR clone assembly, productive beta chains retained. Entries that share a CDR3 protein sequence are merged under the most common genes and DNA. This sample comprises fewer than 200,000 distinct CDR3 sequences, about 94% of them detected only once. 0.09% to 0.12% of the sample rests with the top ten. The sample taken for sequencing was CD4+ T cells from PBMCs. These TCRs come from a human donor in good health.

The CDR3 region is CASSPGLPGGTEAFF. The DNA of the CDR3 is TGTGCCAGCAGCCCCGGGCTTCCAGGAGGTACTGAAGCTTTCTTT. The chain couples TRBV7-3 to TRBJ1-1; D is unresolved. This CDR3 is built from 15 residues. V was clipped by 5 bases and J by 5 bases, with 18 bases between them. Germline V CDR1 and CDR2: SGHTA, FQGTGA.

The V call is TRBV7-2, the J call TRBJ2-3; D perhaps matches TRBD2 (6 bases). CDR3 size: 17 residues. In germline, CDR1 is SGHTA, CDR2 FQGNSA. Trimming shortened V by 1 base and J by 1 base, and 15 bases separated the two germline ends. The CDR3 bases are TGTGCCAGCAGCTTAGTTCGTAAGGGACTCGGCACAGATACGCAGTATTTT. Translating it yields CASSLVRKGLGTDTQYF.

This chain connects TRBV7-3 to TRBJ2-3; 8 positions agree with TRBD2. This CDR3 spans 17 amino acids. The V gene's germline CDR1 is SGHTA and CDR2 FQGTGA. With 0 bases clipped from V and 0 bases from J, the junction kept 5 bases outside the gene matches. CDR3 region: CASSLTIAGYSTDTQYF. Written as DNA, the CDR3 is TGTGCCAGCAGCTTAACGATAGCGGGGTACAGCACAGATACGCAGTATTTT.

The gene calls are TRBV7-9 and TRBJ1-1; the D is unclear. With 5 bases removed from V and 2 bases from J, the gap between germline ends came to 9 bases. The CDR3 spans 13 residues. CDR1 is SEHNR, CDR2 FQNEAQ, per germline (reference sequence). For the CDR3, the DNA is TGTGCCAGCAGCCCGGAACTAAACACTGAAGCTTTCTTT. It yields the protein CASSPELNTEAFF.

The chain links TRBV19 to TRBJ2-2; the D gene is possibly TRBD2 (6 bases). Trimming shortened V by 3 bases and J by 5 bases, and 10 bases separated the two germline ends. Looked up from germline, CDR1 is LNHDA and CDR2 is SQIVND (reference sequence). This CDR3 contains 14 residues. Here the CDR3 reads CASSISGGTGELFF. As DNA, the CDR3 is TGTGCCAGTAGTATTTCCGGGGGAACCGGGGAGCTGTTTTTT.

This chain links TRBV12-3 or TRBV12-4 with TRBJ1-2; D is unresolved. Trimming shortened V by 1 base and J by 8 bases, and 8 bases separated the two germline ends. The CDR3 has 12 residues. CDR3 loop: CASSLVTQGYTF. As DNA, the CDR3 is TGTGCCAGCAGTTTAGTAACGCAGGGCTACACCTTC.

The sample holds one count of this clonotype. CDR3 sequence: CAAWTSGGEQYF. The CDR3 DNA reads as TGTGCCGCTTGGACTAGCGGGGGTGAGCAGTACTTC. The chain recombines TRBV27 with TRBJ2-7, with 13 bases matching TRBD2. Germline trimming cut 11 bases from V and 7 bases from J; bases unmatched to any gene: 5. Germline loops: CDR1 MNHEY, CDR2 SMNVEV (reference sequence). The CDR3 sequence is 12 residues long.

This clonotype has only one observation. The chain is built from TRBV28 and TRBJ2-7; the D is unclear. The V end was cut by 2 bases, the J end by 4 bases, with 9 bases between. The CDR3 runs 13 residues. Germline values: CDR1 MDHEN, CDR2 SYDVKM. CDR3 nucleotide sequence: TGTGCCAGCAGTTTACCCTCATTGTACGAGCAGTACTTC. Its protein is CASSLPSLYEQYF.

The chain couples TRBV29-1 to TRBJ1-5, with D uncertain. CDR1 is SQVTM, CDR2 ANQGSEA, per germline. V lost 7 bases and J lost 3, with 10 bases in between. This CDR3 comprises 12 residues. Here the CDR3 DNA reads TGCAGCGCCGGGGTCGTCAATCAGCCCCAGCATTTT. Its translation: CSAGVVNQPQHF.

V usage is TRBV19 and J usage is TRBJ1-2, with D perhaps TRBD1 (6 bases). V lost 6 bases and J 8 bases, leaving 16 bases between the germline ends. The germline CDR1 and CDR2 sequences are LNHDA and SQIVND (reference sequence). CDR3 size: 13 residues. CDR3 region: CASSPARGPGYTF. For the CDR3, the DNA is TGTGCCAGTAGCCCGGCGCGGGGGCCGGGCTACACCTTC.

V and J are TRBV27 and TRBJ1-2; weak D call: TRBD1 (5 bases). CDR1 MNHEY and CDR2 SMNVEV come from the germline V gene (reference sequence). V dropped 9 bases and J dropped 2 bases, with 19 bases sitting between them. The length of the CDR3 is 15 residues. The CDR3 nucleotides read TGTGCCAGACCCCGGGACTACCGATTGAACTATGGCTACACCTTC. It codes for CARPRDYRLNYGYTF.